This section outlines one TCR beta chain sequence together with its context. Its antigen is as yet unknown. RNA totalling about 0.45 to 1 ug underwent reverse transcription with random hexamers. By means of immunoSEQ multiplex PCR, TCR beta CDR3 spanning 54 Vbeta and 13 Jbeta underwent amplification. One entry per CDR3 protein, called by TCRdb with MiXCR from the immunoSEQ multiplex PCR reads. The data hold 200,000 or so distinct CDR3 sequences, with nearly 95% observed a single time. CDR1 is MNHNY and CDR2 is SVGAGI in the germline V gene (reference sequence). V was clipped by 6 bases and J by 7 bases, with 13 bases between them. The CDR3 sequence is 14 residues long. The record originates from a study of CD8 T cells in Susac syndrome. Study-wide points: Regarding the TCR sequencing and HLA analysis, the study admitted that a relatively small number of individuals were involved.

The rearrangement joins TRBV6-6 to TRBJ1-6; D unclear. This clonotype was obtained from a human donor with multiple sclerosis. Specimen: CD4+ T cells from PBMCs. CDR3 coding DNA: TGTGCCAGCAGACTCCAGACAAACAATTCACCCCTCCACTTT. It specifies CASRLQTNNSPLHF.